This T cell receptor beta chain comes out of a study of cytomegalovirus exposure and HLA in healthy donors. Remarks on this clone: What it recognizes is unknown.

V trimming: 0 bases; J trimming: 2 bases; junction bases outside the gene matches: 3. Germline lookup yields CDR1 SGHVS and CDR2 FNYEAQ. The CDR3 runs to 15 residues. Study-wide points: Later analysis showed most CMV-associated TCR beta chains appearing HLA-restricted.

The PCR was carried out with 60 Vbeta primers and 13 Jbeta primers. Produced via immunoSEQ multiplex PCR; TCRdb's table is partial and in-frame only. This sample has about 92,000 clones; approximately 84% occur once, and the top ten carry about 1.2%. The TCR comes from a girl under 10 years old in good health and CMV-seropositive. This chain connects TRBV7-6 to TRBJ2-7; 8 bases are a match to TRBD1. The source material was PBMCs. CDR3 in amino acids: CASSLAGTGPYEQYF. The CDR3 DNA reads TGTGCCAGCAGCTTAGCTGGGACAGGACCCTACGAGCAGTACTTC.